These 25 T cell receptor beta chains share one sample of origin, sequenced in a study of cytomegalovirus exposure and HLA in healthy donors. The PCR ran on 60 Vbeta and 13 Jbeta primers. Generated by immunoSEQ multiplex PCR, the TCRdb table keeps only in-frame clones and is missing some. The sample has about 37,000 clones, 74% seen once; the top ten hold 6.3%. Input material: PBMCs. The source is a man under 40 in good health and CMV-seronegative.

The V call is TRBV2, the J call TRBJ1-3, with a possible D match to TRBD1 (6 bases). The germline gives CDR1 SNHLY, CDR2 FYNNEI. V lost 1 base and J 7 bases, leaving 26 bases between the germline ends. There are 19 residues in the CDR3. Here the CDR3 DNA reads TGTGCCAGCAGTGAAGTCGGTGGCAGGGAAGAGGGGGTTTGGAACACCATATATTTT. The encoded protein is CASSEVGGREEGVWNTIYF.

V and J are TRBV27 and TRBJ2-7; TRBD2 might be the D (7 bases). Germline V gene data show CDR1 as MNHEY and CDR2 as SMNVEV (reference sequence). The CDR3 has 14 residues. V was shortened by 5 bases and J by 6 bases, with 17 bases between the two germline ends. The CDR3 DNA reads as TGTGCCAGCAGTGAAGAGGGGGGGTGGAGCGAGCAGTACTTC. This sequence encodes CASSEEGGWSEQYF.

The J gene is TRBJ2-1, the V gene TRBV10-1, with 12 bases matching TRBD2. The junction had 10 bases not matched to a gene; V was cut back by 3 bases and J by 10 bases. CDR3 size: 16 residues. The germline gives CDR1 WNHNN, CDR2 SYGVQD (reference sequence). The CDR3 DNA follows: TGCGCCAGCAGTGACTGGACTAGCGGGATCGAACCGGAGCAGTTCTTC. It translates to CASSDWTSGIEPEQFF.

The genes are TRBV28 and TRBJ1-4, with 7 nucleotides matching TRBD1. CDR3 size: 15 residues. Germline lookup yields CDR1 MDHEN and CDR2 SYDVKM. V dropped 3 bases and J dropped 6; count of bases not matched to a gene: 7. CDR3 sequence (DNA): TGTGCCAGCAGTTTCCTGGAAGGGGGCTATGAAAAACTGTTTTTT. Protein: CASSFLEGGYEKLFF.

The chain employs TRBV10-2 and TRBJ1-2; D might be TRBD1 (5 bases). The CDR3 is 13 residues long. V was shortened by 5 bases and J by 6 bases, with 13 bases between the two germline ends. In germline, CDR1 is WSHSY, CDR2 SAAADI. The CDR3, as DNA: TGCGCCAGCAGTTCTTTGGGGGGTAATGGCTACACCTTC. Amino acids: CASSSLGGNGYTF.

This clone was observed a handful of times. CDR3 sequence: CASSPGTGRAGELFF. The DNA for the CDR3 is TGCGCCAGCAGCCCTGGGACAGGGAGGGCCGGGGAGCTGTTTTTT. The chain combines TRBV5-1 with TRBJ2-2, with 9 bases aligning to TRBD1. V was pared by 4 bases and J by 6 bases, with 7 bases of the junction left unmatched. The CDR3 is made up of 15 amino acids. The germline V gene has CDR1 SGHRS and CDR2 YFSETQ. The variable domain in full, completed from reference TRBV5-1 and TRBJ2-2, reads KAGVTQTPRYLIKTRGQQVTLSCSPISGHRSVSWYQQTPGQGLQFLFEYFSETQRNKGNFPGRFSGRQFSNSRSEMNVSTLELGDSALYLCASSPGTGRAGELFFGEGSRLTVL.

The chain links TRBV18 to TRBJ2-1; D gene ambiguous. The CDR3 runs to 15 residues. V dropped 0 bases and J dropped 4 bases, with 10 bases sitting between them. CDR1 KGHSH and CDR2 LQKENI come from the germline V gene. DNA of the CDR3: TGTGCCAGCTCACCACCGGGTAAACAGTACAATGAGCAGTTCTTC. It codes for CASSPPGKQYNEQFF.

The genes are TRBV20-1 and TRBJ1-2; D unclear. CDR1 DFQATT and CDR2 SNEGSKA come from the germline V gene (reference sequence). The CDR3 covers 10 residues. Deletions cut 7 bases from V and 4 bases from J, with 7 bases between. The CDR3 DNA reads TGCAGTGTTTTGAGCTATGGCTACACCTTC. Translated, it gives CSVLSYGYTF.

This clone showed up just once. This chain joins TRBV7-8 and TRBJ1-5; 8 bases agree with TRBD1. Germline V CDR1 and CDR2: SGHVS, FQNEAQ. This CDR3 contains 18 residues. V was clipped by 1 base and J by 4 bases; unmatched bases: 12. As DNA, the CDR3 is TGTGCCAGCAGCTTAGGCTCTTGGACAGGGCAGTTTAATCAGCCCCAGCATTTT. It specifies CASSLGSWTGQFNQPQHF.

The chain carries TRBV5-1 and TRBJ2-3, with TRBD1 identical over 7 bases. This CDR3 has 15 amino acids. V lost 4 bases to trimming and J lost 6 bases; unmatched junction nucleotides: 11. CDR1 is SGHRS, CDR2 YFSETQ, per germline. The CDR3 coding sequence is TGCGCCAGCAGCGCGCGGGCTGACAGGGTTGATACGCAGTATTTT. Translating it yields CASSARADRVDTQYF.

V gene TRBV6-1 combines with J gene TRBJ2-1; TRBD2 matches 10 bases. CDR3 size: 16 residues. CDR1 and CDR2 (germline): MNHNS, SASEGT. V gave up 0 bases and J gave up 2 bases; unmatched junction bases: 1. The CDR3 DNA reads TGTGCCAGCAGTGAAGCGAGCGGGGGGGCCTACAATGAGCAGTTCTTC. It is translated as CASSEASGGAYNEQFF.

V gene TRBV6-1 combines with J gene TRBJ1-5; D not resolved. CDR3 length: 15 amino acids. The germline V gene has CDR1 MNHNS and CDR2 SASEGT. V was trimmed by 8 bases and J by 0 bases, leaving 14 bases between them. The CDR3 protein is CASSKRDYSNQPQHF. CDR3 nucleotides: TGTGCCAGCTCAAAGAGAGATTATAGCAATCAGCCCCAGCATTTT.

This clone was recorded only once. The chain recombines TRBV9 with TRBJ2-1; 8 bases align to TRBD1. Germline-derived CDR1 and CDR2 are SGDLS and YYNGEE. Trimming cost V 3 bases and J 9 bases; bases outside gene matches: 11. This CDR3 has 15 residues. The CDR3 reads CASSATGGTFREQFF. The CDR3 region has the DNA TGTGCCAGCAGCGCCACAGGGGGTACTTTTCGTGAGCAGTTCTTC.

The V gene is TRBV4-1, the J gene TRBJ2-1; the match to TRBD2 covers 7 bases. This CDR3 is built from 17 residues. Trimming cost V 2 bases and J 1 base; bases outside gene matches: 8. In germline, CDR1 is MGHRA, CDR2 YSYEKL. The CDR3 protein is CASSQRVGGVSYNEQFF. The CDR3 DNA sequence: TGCGCCAGCAGCCAACGAGTGGGGGGGGTTTCCTACAATGAGCAGTTCTTC.

The chain uses TRBV2 and TRBJ1-6; D remains unclear. The CDR3 has 14 amino acids. The germline V gene has CDR1 SNHLY and CDR2 FYNNEI. V lost 5 bases, J lost 6 bases, and 11 bases lay in between. In nucleotides, the CDR3 is TGTGCCAGCAGTACAAACGACTTTAATTCACCCCTCCACTTT. Amino acids: CASSTNDFNSPLHF. The full variable domain, with the rest looked up from reference TRBV2 and TRBJ1-6, is EPEVTQTPSHQVTQMGQEVILRCVPISNHLYFYWYRQILGQKVEFLVSFYNNEISEKSEIFDDQFSVERPDGSNFTLKIRSTKLEDSAMYFCASSTNDFNSPLHFGNGTRLTVT.

The chain couples TRBV6-1 to TRBJ1-2; TRBD1 aligns across 8 bases. The ends lost 4 bases at V and 8 bases at J; junction bases unmatched: 12. This CDR3 is 15 amino acids long. Germline CDR1 is MNHNS and CDR2 is SASEGT. The CDR3 bases are TGTGCCAGCAGTGTCCCCGGCGGACAGGGAGGCGGCTACACCTTC. Translated, it gives CASSVPGGQGGGYTF.

V usage is TRBV27 and J usage is TRBJ1-2; 7 nucleotides match TRBD1. Trimming at V came to 6 bases and at J to 4 bases, leaving 8 bases not matched to a gene. This CDR3 has 14 amino acids. Germline lookup yields CDR1 MNHEY and CDR2 SMNVEV (reference sequence). The CDR3 region has the DNA TGTGCCAGCAGCCTAGGGGGCCCACCCTATGGCTACACCTTC. Its protein product is CASSLGGPPYGYTF.

The V gene is TRBV5-1, the J gene TRBJ2-2; TRBD2 matches 11 bases. Germline CDR1 and CDR2: SGHRS and YFSETQ. This CDR3 is built from 14 residues. V lost 5 bases and J lost 4; bases outside the gene matches: 1. The CDR3 protein is CASRTSGTTGELFF. Here the CDR3 DNA reads TGCGCCAGCAGGACTAGCGGGACCACCGGGGAGCTGTTTTTT.

There are a few counts of this clone. J is TRBJ2-1 and V is TRBV5-8; 8 nucleotides align to TRBD2. Germline CDR1 SGHTS, CDR2 YDEGEE. The CDR3 sequence is 17 residues long. V lost 3 bases, J lost 3 bases, and 11 bases stayed unmatched. Here the CDR3 reads CASSSEAGGLLYNEQFF. The CDR3 DNA reads TGTGCCAGCAGCTCGGAGGCGGGGGGCCTCCTCTACAATGAGCAGTTCTTC. Looking up the rest from reference TRBV5-8 and TRBJ2-1 gives the full variable domain: EAGVTQSPTHLIKTRGQQATLRCSPISGHTSVYWYQQALGLGLQFLLWYDEGEERNRGNFPPRFSGRQFPNYSSELNVNALELEDSALYLCASSSEAGGLLYNEQFFGPGTRLTVL.

This rearrangement joins TRBV5-4 to TRBJ1-4; TRBD1 aligns across 7 bases. This CDR3 spans 14 amino acids. Unmatched junction bases numbered 5, after V lost 5 bases and J lost 4 bases. Germline CDR1 SGHNT, CDR2 YYREEE (reference sequence). The CDR3 here is CASSSTGNNEKLFF. The CDR3, as DNA: TGTGCCAGCAGTTCGACAGGGAATAATGAAAAACTGTTTTTT.

The V and J genes are TRBV11-2 and TRBJ2-7; 9 bases are shared with TRBD1. V lost 4 bases and J lost 5; bases outside the gene matches: 0. The CDR3 length is 12 residues. Germline assignment: CDR1 SGHAT and CDR2 FQNNGV. The CDR3, as DNA: TGTGCCAGCAGCTGGGACAGGGACGAGCAGTACTTC. Translation: CASSWDRDEQYF.

The V call is TRBV5-1, the J call TRBJ2-3, with 12 bases matching TRBD1. CDR3 length: 17 residues. V gave up 3 bases and J gave up 2 bases; unmatched junction bases: 7. Germline V gene sequence: CDR1 SGHRS, CDR2 YFSETQ. CDR3 region: CASSSGPGQGATDTQYF. Here the CDR3 DNA reads TGCGCCAGCAGCTCTGGCCCGGGACAGGGGGCCACAGATACGCAGTATTTT.

The V gene is TRBV27, the J gene TRBJ2-2; TRBD1 matches at 10 bases. The V gene's germline CDR1 is MNHEY and CDR2 SMNVEV (reference sequence). V lost 6 bases and J lost 3; bases outside the gene matches: 7. This CDR3 is built from 16 residues. CDR3 nucleotide sequence: TGTGCCAGCAGGAAGGGGGACAGGGGAGACACCGGGGAGCTGTTTTTT. Residues: CASRKGDRGDTGELFF.

This sequence joins TRBV18 and TRBJ1-1; no definite D call. Germline V gene lookup returns CDR1 KGHSH and CDR2 LQKENI. The CDR3 runs to 13 residues. V dropped 2 bases and J dropped 5 bases, with 9 bases sitting between them. The CDR3 region has the DNA TGTGCCAGCTCACCAGTAGCTGAAACTGAAGCTTTCTTT. Translating it yields CASSPVAETEAFF. The variable domain in full, completed from reference TRBV18 and TRBJ1-1, reads NAGVMQNPRHLVRRRGQEARLRCSPMKGHSHVYWYRQLPEEGLKFMVYLQKENIIDESGMPKERFSAEFPKEGPSILRIQQVVRGDSAAYFCASSPVAETEAFFGQGTRLTVV.

Only a few counts were recorded for this clone. The J gene is TRBJ1-5, the V gene TRBV19; D is unresolved. V shed 6 bases and J shed 3 bases, with 12 bases lying between them. The CDR3 is 14 residues long. Looked up from germline, CDR1 is LNHDA and CDR2 is SQIVND (reference sequence). This chain's CDR3 is CASREVGNNQPQHF. Written as DNA, the CDR3 is TGTGCCAGTAGGGAGGTGGGGAACAATCAGCCCCAGCATTTT. The variable domain in full, completed from reference TRBV19 and TRBJ1-5, reads DGGITQSPKYLFRKEGQNVTLSCEQNLNHDAMYWYRQDPGQGLRLIYYSQIVNDFQKGDIAEGYSVSREKKESFPLTVTSAQKNPTAFYLCASREVGNNQPQHFGDGTRLSIL.